This T cell receptor (beta chain) originates from a study of cytomegalovirus exposure and HLA in healthy donors. Whole-study results and caveats: HLA allele associations emerged for 16,951 TCR beta sequences in a later analysis, at 0.05 false discovery rate.

A note on this clone: No antigen is known for it. The junction shows a germline mismatch at one end, possibly a read error. In the same sample, other DNA sequences code for this CDR3.

Both 60 Vbeta primers and 13 Jbeta primers went into the PCR. Assay used: immunoSEQ multiplex PCR; TCRdb lists only in-frame clones, some missing. This table has approximately 110,000 clones, around 80% appearing once. The receptor was isolated from a woman aged 40 to 50 in good health and CMV-seronegative. Sequenced: PBMCs.

This CDR3 reads CASTFDRVTQYF. The CDR3 region has the DNA TGCGCCAGCACCTTTGACCGGGTGACCCAGTACTTC. The chain employs TRBV28 and TRBJ2-5; the D is unclear. The CDR3 loop spans 12 amino acids. CDR1 is MDHEN and CDR2 is SYDVKM in the germline V gene.